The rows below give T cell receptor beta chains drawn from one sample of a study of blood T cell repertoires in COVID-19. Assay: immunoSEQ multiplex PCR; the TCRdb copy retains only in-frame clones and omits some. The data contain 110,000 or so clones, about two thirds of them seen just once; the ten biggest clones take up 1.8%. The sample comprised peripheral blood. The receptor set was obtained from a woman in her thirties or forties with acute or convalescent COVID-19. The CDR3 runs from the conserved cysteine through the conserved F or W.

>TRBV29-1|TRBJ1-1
CSVGGQTTNTEAFF
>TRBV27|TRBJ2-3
CASSLGLAGARDTQYF
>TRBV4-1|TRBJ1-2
CASSLRGQSKDNYGYTF
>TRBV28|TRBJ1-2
CASSLLQGTHYGYTF
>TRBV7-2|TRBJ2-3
CASSFPAGATDTQYF
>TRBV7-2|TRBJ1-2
CASSSPGQGKFSYTF
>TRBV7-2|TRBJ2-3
CASSMRAGAQYF
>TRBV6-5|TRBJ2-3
CASSQLAGGTDTQYF
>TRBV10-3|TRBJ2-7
CAISEGTGGPNEQYF
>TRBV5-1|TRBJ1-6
CASRTDSWYNSPLHF
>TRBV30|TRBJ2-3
CAWSGGLTDTQYF